This TCR beta chain appears in the sequencing data of a study of shared clonotypes between healthy human individuals. The V end was cut by 2 bases, the J end by 5 bases, with 12 bases between. The CDR3 is made up of 15 amino acids. In germline, CDR1 is SNHLY, CDR2 FYNNEI. Of note for this clone: Its cognate antigen is unknown.

Study-wide results and caveats: Clonotype sharing among the donors was expected to vary with sequencing depth. Larger richness was generally estimated for naive than memory subsets.

CD45RO-negative, CCR7-selected cells formed the naive CD8 fraction, which excluded terminally differentiated effector memory CD45RA+ cells. Donors were healthy HIV-negative adults without recent acute infections or vaccinations. The donor cohort consisted entirely of Caucasian adults residing in Nashville, Tennessee. TCRdb's table, derived via immunoSEQ multiplex PCR, lists solely in-frame clones and lacks some. The repertoire holds just over 2,000,000 clones, with about 94% as singletons. The rearrangement links TRBV2 to TRBJ2-2, with D maybe TRBD1 (5 bases). The clonotype was recovered from a man younger than 30 in good health. The sample taken for sequencing was naive CD8+ T cells sorted from blood. As DNA, the CDR3 is TGTGCCAGCAGTGAATCGACAGACTGGACCGGGGAGCTGTTTTTT. This encodes CASSESTDWTGELFF.